Described below is a single T cell receptor beta chain sequence and its context. The antigen is not known. This CDR3 has 17 amino acids. Clones were read by immunoSEQ multiplex PCR, and TCRdb kept only the in-frame ones, dropping some. The sample lists approximately 86,000 clones; around 83% were seen once. This entry belongs to a study of identifying expanded T cells in peripheral blood. Whole-study findings and limits: Over two and four weeks, about 15 and 19 clones changed, versus approximately 1.2 between replicates. Variance in clone template counts between approximately 2-week samples significantly increased with total template count across all healthy donors.

Healthy donors had no documented immune events, such as infections, while sampled. This receptor was identified in a person between 18 and 75 years old in good health. Source material: blood. This sequence joins TRBV21-1 and TRBJ1-1; no check of the table's D call, TRBD1, against the DNA was made. TRBV21-1 is a pseudogene locus. CDR3 bases: TGTGCCAGCAGCCATTTCACAGGGGGCTTGCCGAACACTGAAGCTTTCTTT. Translating it yields CASSHFTGGLPNTEAFF.